A selection of T cell receptor beta chains follows, all from one sample in a study of blood T cell repertoires in COVID-19. TCRdb keeps only in-frame clones here, not all; method: immunoSEQ multiplex PCR. The sample has about 140,000 clones, around 84% seen once. Sequencing was done on a sample of peripheral blood. The receptors shown here come from a human donor in a cohort sampled during active COVID-19. CDR3s include the opening cysteine and the closing phenylalanine or tryptophan. The D gene is left open where the match is weak. Where a row states a size, it is once, few, many or the class of an expanded clone; other rows omit it.

j_call	clone_size	v_call	d_call	cdr3_aa
TRBJ2-1	-	TRBV4-1	-	CASSRPGRSSYNEQFF
TRBJ1-5	-	TRBV7-2	TRBD1	CASSATGVESNQPQHF
TRBJ2-6	-	TRBV7-8	TRBD2	CASSTRGGPPSGANVLTF
TRBJ1-2	few	TRBV5-8	TRBD1	CASSRGQTHGYTF
TRBJ2-7	few	TRBV5-1	TRBD2	CASSYTSEEQYF
TRBJ2-7	-	TRBV4-1	TRBD2	CASSQDRGGPNDEQYF
TRBJ1-5	-	TRBV5-8	TRBD1	CASSYYRGRRGQPQHF
TRBJ2-1	-	TRBV7-9	TRBD1	CASSFSRGHNNEQFF
TRBJ2-7	-	TRBV3-1/TRBV3-2	TRBD2	CASSQDSSGSSYEQYF
TRBJ2-1	-	TRBV7-9	-	CASSIRDNDNEQFF
TRBJ2-2	-	TRBV6-5	-	CASSPRGRGGELFF